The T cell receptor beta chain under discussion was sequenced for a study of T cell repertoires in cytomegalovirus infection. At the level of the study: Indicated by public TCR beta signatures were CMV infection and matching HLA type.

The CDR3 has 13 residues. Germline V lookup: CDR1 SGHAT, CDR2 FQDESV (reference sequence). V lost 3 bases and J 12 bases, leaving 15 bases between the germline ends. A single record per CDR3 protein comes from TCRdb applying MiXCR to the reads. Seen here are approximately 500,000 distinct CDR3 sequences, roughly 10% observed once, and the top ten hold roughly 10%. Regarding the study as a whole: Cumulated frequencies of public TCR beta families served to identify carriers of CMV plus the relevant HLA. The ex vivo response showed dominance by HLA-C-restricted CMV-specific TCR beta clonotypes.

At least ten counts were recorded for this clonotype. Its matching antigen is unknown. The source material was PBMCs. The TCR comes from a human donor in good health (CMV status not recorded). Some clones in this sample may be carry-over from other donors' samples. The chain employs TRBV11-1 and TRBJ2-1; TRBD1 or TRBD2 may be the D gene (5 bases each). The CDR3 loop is CASSFRGAPTQFF. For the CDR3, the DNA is TGTGCCAGCAGCTTTAGAGGGGCGCCCACGCAGTTCTTC.